The 14 T cell receptor beta chains reported below all come from one sample, sequenced in a study of OX40 agonist ivuxolimab in advanced cancers. The table came from immunoSEQ multiplex PCR; TCRdb's copy has only in-frame clones and leaves some out. This sample yields approximately 26,000 clones, of which 83% are seen a single time; 12% belongs to the top ten. The specimen was CD4+ or CD8+ T cells sorted from blood, collected in a trial of the OX40 agonist ivuxolimab. These receptors were collected from an adult with an advanced solid tumor such as melanoma, head and neck, liver or kidney cancer.

In its sample, this clone was seen once. The chain joins TRBV29-1 to TRBJ2-7; D is tentatively TRBD1 or TRBD2 (6 bases each). Germline assignment: CDR1 SQVTM and CDR2 ANQGSEA. V was cut by 6 bases and J by 3 bases, with 15 bases left in between. The CDR3 length is 13 residues. CDR3 protein: CSVAGGRSYEQYF. Here the CDR3 DNA reads TGCAGCGTCGCCGGGGGCAGGAGCTACGAGCAGTACTTC.

This clone was seen a single time. The genes are TRBV19 and TRBJ1-5; D is unclear. The germline V and J ends were trimmed by 1 base and 2 bases, with 9 bases remaining between them. From germline, CDR1 is LNHDA and CDR2 SQIVND (reference sequence). The CDR3 extends over 15 amino acids. In DNA form, the CDR3 reads TGTGCCAGTAGTATAGGCCACTACGGCAATCAGCCCCAGCATTTT. Its protein is CASSIGHYGNQPQHF.

The J gene is TRBJ2-7, the V gene TRBV5-1; D not resolved. The germline gives CDR1 SGHRS, CDR2 YFSETQ. CDR3 length: 12 amino acids. The V end lost 4 bases, the J end lost 4 bases, and 9 bases lay between the germline ends. The CDR3 coding sequence is TGCGCCAGCAGCCCCCTCGGTTACGAGCAGTACTTC. It translates to CASSPLGYEQYF.

The chain links TRBV27 to TRBJ2-7; 11 bases align to TRBD2. The V segment lost 4 bases and the J segment 6 bases; nucleotides outside the gene matches: 8. The CDR3 runs 15 residues. CDR1 is MNHEY, CDR2 SMNVEV, per germline (reference sequence). The CDR3 region is CASSSLAGEPLEQYF. DNA for the CDR3: TGTGCCAGCAGTTCACTAGCGGGGGAACCCCTCGAGCAGTACTTC.

This chain joins TRBV4-1 and TRBJ1-2; no firm D call. V was pared by 2 bases and J by 0 bases, with 10 bases between. Germline CDR1 is MGHRA and CDR2 is YSYEKL. The CDR3 sequence is 15 residues long. This CDR3 is CASSQSTGTNYGYTF. CDR3 sequence (DNA): TGCGCCAGCAGCCAATCTACGGGAACTAACTATGGCTACACCTTC.

The count of this clone is one. The chain combines TRBV6-5 with TRBJ1-4, with TRBD1 identical over 7 bases. CDR3 size: 14 residues. The junction had 1 base not matched to a gene; V was cut back by 2 bases and J by 4 bases. CDR1 and CDR2 (germline): MNHEY, SVGAGI. CDR3 region: CASSYTGVNEKLFF. In DNA, the CDR3 is TGTGCCAGCAGTTACACAGGGGTTAATGAAAAACTGTTTTTT.

The rearrangement uses TRBV18 and TRBJ2-7; perhaps TRBD1 as D (6 bases). CDR1 and CDR2 from the germline V gene are KGHSH and LQKENI. Between the trimmed V and J ends, which lost 3 bases and 2 bases, there was a span of 11 bases. The CDR3 extends over 14 amino acids. CDR3 amino acids: CASSPGGSAYEQYF. The CDR3 DNA reads TGTGCCAGCTCACCTGGGGGCTCCGCCTACGAGCAGTACTTC.

The chain has TRBV7-9 and TRBJ1-2; tentative D call: TRBD1 (6 bases). The V and J ends lost 5 bases and 7 bases respectively, with 14 bases between them. This CDR3 region has 13 residues. Germline V gives CDR1 SEHNR, CDR2 FQNEAQ (reference sequence). The CDR3 region is CASSPRGVRGYTF. For the CDR3, the DNA is TGTGCCAGCAGCCCCAGGGGAGTGCGTGGCTACACCTTC.

J is TRBJ2-3 and V is TRBV19; 7 nucleotides line up with TRBD2. V trimming: 5 bases; J trimming: 0 bases; junction bases outside the gene matches: 11. The CDR3 is 17 residues long. The germline CDR1 and CDR2 sequences are LNHDA and SQIVND (reference sequence). CDR3 sequence reads: CASSPERAGVSTDTQYF. CDR3 sequence (DNA): TGTGCCAGTAGTCCAGAGCGGGCGGGGGTTAGCACAGATACGCAGTATTTT. Full variable domain (missing parts from reference TRBV19 and TRBJ2-3): DGGITQSPKYLFRKEGQNVTLSCEQNLNHDAMYWYRQDPGQGLRLIYYSQIVNDFQKGDIAEGYSVSREKKESFPLTVTSAQKNPTAFYLCASSPERAGVSTDTQYFGPGTRLTVL.

This rearrangement joins TRBV11-3 to TRBJ2-3; 11 nucleotides line up with TRBD2. Germline CDR1 SGHNT, CDR2 YENEEA. Germline trimming cut 2 bases from V and 6 bases from J; bases unmatched to any gene: 4. CDR3 size: 15 residues. The CDR3: CASSLSSGGRDTQYF. CDR3 in DNA: TGTGCCAGCAGCTTATCTAGCGGGGGGCGGGATACGCAGTATTTT.

This clone showed up just once. V and J are TRBV25-1 and TRBJ2-3; a possible D gene is TRBD1 (7 bases). This CDR3 spans 15 amino acids. The germline V gene encodes CDR1 MGHDK and CDR2 SYGVNS. V shed 3 bases and J shed 5 bases, with 15 bases lying between them. In nucleotides, the CDR3 is TGTGCCAGCAGTGACGGCAGGGGGGAGAAAGATACGCAGTATTTT. This encodes CASSDGRGEKDTQYF.

The V and J genes are TRBV6-1 and TRBJ2-7, with D perhaps TRBD2 (6 bases). Germline-derived CDR1 and CDR2 are MNHNS and SASEGT. The V end was cut by 1 base, the J end by 4 bases, with 8 bases between. The CDR3 contains 13 residues. The chain's CDR3 is CASSEGGEYEQYF. CDR3 DNA sequence: TGTGCCAGCAGTGAAGGCGGGGAGTACGAGCAGTACTTC.

As regards this clone: Its ends do not fully match the called genes, so a read error is possible. The chain employs TRBV7-7 and TRBJ2-3, with 13 bases identical to TRBD2. From germline, CDR1 is SSHAT and CDR2 FNYEAQ (reference sequence). There are 16 residues in the CDR3. CDR3 amino acids: CASSLGTSGGTDTQYF. DNA of the CDR3: TGTGCTAGCAGCTTAGGGACTAGCGGGGGCACAGATACGCAGTATTTT.

J is TRBJ2-2 and V is TRBV18; 11 bases align to TRBD1. The CDR3 has 15 residues. Trimming at V came to 6 bases and at J to 6 bases, leaving 6 bases not matched to a gene. Germline values: CDR1 KGHSH, CDR2 LQKENI. The CDR3 is CASSSGQGVSGELFF. CDR3 nucleotide sequence: TGTGCCAGCTCGTCGGGACAGGGGGTATCCGGGGAGCTGTTTTTT. The variable domain in full, with the rest retrieved from reference TRBV18 and TRBJ2-2, is NAGVMQNPRHLVRRRGQEARLRCSPMKGHSHVYWYRQLPEEGLKFMVYLQKENIIDESGMPKERFSAEFPKEGPSILRIQQVVRGDSAAYFCASSSGQGVSGELFFGEGSRLTVL.